The rows below give T cell receptor beta chains drawn from one sample of a study of blood T cell repertoires in COVID-19. Sequencing was performed with immunoSEQ multiplex PCR; in TCRdb, only in-frame clones are kept and a portion is missing. The sample lists fewer than 250,000 clones, about 89% occurring once. The specimen was peripheral blood. These receptors originate from a woman aged 40 to 55 with acute or convalescent COVID-19. The CDR3 runs from the conserved cysteine through the conserved F or W. A D gene is named only where the DNA matches it firmly. The listing skips clone size in some rows; elsewhere it reads once, few, many or a size class.

>-|TRBV7-3|TRBJ2-3|TRBD2
CASSLNPVGGGRTDTQYF
TGTGCCAGCAGCTTAAACCCCGTGGGCGGGGGGCGCACAGATACGCAGTATTTT
>-|TRBV7-3|TRBJ1-2|-
CASSPRRGAGYTF
TGTGCCAGCAGTCCCAGGAGGGGAGCTGGCTACACCTTC
>once|TRBV3-1/TRBV3-2|TRBJ1-4|TRBD1
CASSRNPGDRGEESSEKLFF
TGTGCCAGCAGCCGCAACCCCGGGGACAGGGGGGAGGAATCGTCTGAAAAACTGTTTTTT
>-|TRBV19|TRBJ1-5|-
CASSISAGYGNQPQHF
TGTGCCAGTAGTATCTCGGCAGGGTACGGCAATCAGCCCCAGCATTTT
>-|TRBV24-1|TRBJ2-3|-
CATSDFAGGDTQYF
TGTGCCACCAGTGATTTCGCAGGAGGAGATACGCAGTATTTT
>-|TRBV30|TRBJ1-1|-
CAWSVARGTEAFF
TGTGCCTGGAGTGTTGCGCGGGGCACTGAAGCTTTCTTT
>-|TRBV7-9|TRBJ1-2|TRBD1
CASSRQGNNGYTF
TGTGCCAGCAGCCGACAGGGAAATAATGGCTACACCTTC
>-|TRBV11-2|TRBJ1-2|TRBD1
CASSLDIGQGNGYTF
TGTGCCAGCAGCTTAGATATCGGACAGGGGAATGGCTACACCTTC
>-|TRBV18|TRBJ1-1|TRBD1
CASSLQGQFRNTEAFF
TGTGCCAGCTCATTACAGGGACAGTTTAGGAACACTGAAGCTTTCTTT
>once|TRBV14|TRBJ2-3|-
CASSHTVTQYF
TGTGCCAGCAGCCATACAGTTACGCAGTATTTT
>-|TRBV19|TRBJ1-1|-
CASSIMGVSQITEAFF
TGTGCCAGTAGTATTATGGGAGTAAGTCAGATCACTGAAGCTTTCTTT
>-|TRBV19|TRBJ1-2|-
CASVRTEVYGYTF
TGTGCCAGTGTAAGGACGGAGGTCTATGGCTACACCTTC
>once|TRBV5-6|TRBJ1-6|TRBD1
CASSFGQDYNSPLHF
TGTGCCAGCAGCTTTGGACAGGACTATAATTCACCCCTCCACTTT